A single sample is the source of the 12 T cell receptor beta chains below, sequenced in a study of PD-L1 blockade in urothelial cancer. Here immunoSEQ multiplex PCR was the method, and the copy in TCRdb shows in-frame clones only, minus some. This sample has 50,000 to 55,000 clones, with approximately 80% found just once. Sequencing used PBMCs, obtained around atezolizumab (anti-PD-L1) treatment. Source of these receptors: a man between 65 and 79 years old with urothelial cancer.

The chain recombines TRBV2 with TRBJ2-3, with 8 bases that match TRBD2. There are 14 residues in the CDR3. In germline, CDR1 is SNHLY, CDR2 FYNNEI. V lost 7 bases, J lost 6 bases, and 9 bases stayed unmatched. The CDR3 here is CASNLAGSTDTQYF. Here the CDR3 DNA reads TGTGCCAGCAATCTAGCGGGTTCCACGGATACGCAGTATTTT.

This sequence joins TRBV19 and TRBJ2-1; a weak D match, TRBD1 (5 bases). CDR3 length equals 16 residues. Germline V gene lookup returns CDR1 LNHDA and CDR2 SQIVND (reference sequence). V lost 2 bases and J lost 6, with 17 bases in between. CDR3 residues: CASSITSAGNRNEQFF. Written as DNA, the CDR3 is TGTGCCAGTAGTATAACGTCGGCAGGGAATCGCAATGAGCAGTTCTTC.

This clone was seen only a few times. The V call is TRBV7-8, the J call TRBJ1-6, with TRBD1 as a possible D gene (5 bases). With 2 bases removed from V and 10 bases from J, the gap between germline ends came to 12 bases. CDR1 and CDR2 from the germline V gene are SGHVS and FQNEAQ. This CDR3 has 14 residues. This CDR3 reads CASSLRGKVSPLHF. The DNA of the CDR3 is TGTGCCAGCAGCTTAAGGGGAAAGGTCTCACCCCTCCACTTT.

The chain uses TRBV27 and TRBJ2-3; 10 bases match TRBD1. V lost 3 bases to trimming and J lost 2 bases; unmatched junction nucleotides: 11. CDR3 length: 18 residues. Germline CDR1 is MNHEY and CDR2 is SMNVEV (reference sequence). CDR3 bases: TGTGCCAGCAGTTTCTCTACTCCGGGACAGGGGTTCACAGATACGCAGTATTTT. Translation gives CASSFSTPGQGFTDTQYF.

The chain has TRBV27 and TRBJ1-5, with 10 bases fitting TRBD1. The V and J ends lost 5 bases and 4 bases, in that order; junction bases with no gene match: 2. This CDR3 is built from 14 residues. The germline V gene encodes CDR1 MNHEY and CDR2 SMNVEV (reference sequence). The CDR3 is CASSLDRGNQPQHF. The CDR3 region has the DNA TGTGCCAGCAGTCTGGACAGGGGGAATCAGCCCCAGCATTTT.

The chain couples TRBV12-5 to TRBJ2-7, with 9 bases fitting TRBD2. The V segment lost 1 base and the J segment 3 bases; nucleotides outside the gene matches: 13. The CDR3 has 18 amino acids. Looked up from germline, CDR1 is LGHNT and CDR2 is FRNRAP. The CDR3 here is CASGLARPGGGDNYEQYF. In DNA form, the CDR3 reads TGTGCTAGTGGTTTGGCCAGACCCGGCGGGGGGGATAACTACGAGCAGTACTTC.

The chain links TRBV4-3 to TRBJ1-1, with D possibly being TRBD1 (5 bases). The CDR3 runs 14 residues. Germline values: CDR1 LGHNA, CDR2 YSLEER. Deletions cut 0 bases from V and 10 bases from J, with 15 bases between. In DNA form, the CDR3 reads TGCGCCAGCAGCCAAGATTTGGGGGGAAGGGGAGCTTTCTTT. Amino acids: CASSQDLGGRGAFF.

The chain combines TRBV25-1 with TRBJ1-2, with D possibly being TRBD1 (6 bases). V dropped 2 bases and J dropped 7 bases, with 20 bases sitting between them. The germline V gene encodes CDR1 MGHDK and CDR2 SYGVNS. The CDR3 totals 16 residues. For the CDR3, the DNA is TGTGCCAGCAGTGAAGTAGGGGCAGGGGCTACCGCTGGCTACACCTTC. This encodes CASSEVGAGATAGYTF.

The V gene is TRBV2, the J gene TRBJ1-1; D is perhaps TRBD1 (6 bases). V gave up 6 bases and J gave up 4 bases, with 24 bases separating them. CDR1 is SNHLY, CDR2 FYNNEI, per germline. This CDR3 comprises 17 residues. Written as DNA, the CDR3 is TGTGCCAGCAGCCTTACCCGAAGACAGGCAAGGGGCACTGAAGCTTTCTTT. This gives the protein CASSLTRRQARGTEAFF.

The chain has TRBV5-5 and TRBJ1-2; D ambiguous. Trimming cost V 5 bases and J 1 base, with 12 bases left between them. Germline V gives CDR1 SGHKS, CDR2 YYEKEE (reference sequence). This CDR3 has 14 residues. The CDR3 DNA reads TGTGCCAGCAGTTCCACCAGAGGTAACTATGGCTACACCTTC. This encodes CASSSTRGNYGYTF.

The chain recombines TRBV5-1 with TRBJ2-1, with 11 bases fitting TRBD2. Germline values: CDR1 SGHRS, CDR2 YFSETQ. The CDR3 is 16 amino acids. V shed 3 bases, J shed 8 bases, and the junction held 10 bases outside the gene matches. Written as DNA, the CDR3 is TGCGCCAGCAGCTCCACCCTACTAGCGGGGGCCGATGAGCAGTTCTTC. Protein: CASSSTLLAGADEQFF.

This clone was observed a handful of times. The V call is TRBV28, the J call TRBJ1-4, with TRBD1 matching 9 bases. The length of the CDR3 is 16 residues. The germline V gene encodes CDR1 MDHEN and CDR2 SYDVKM. The J segment lost 7 bases and the V segment lost 2 bases, leaving 8 bases of the junction unmatched. For the CDR3, the DNA is TGTGCCAGCAGTTTACTGGGACAGGGCAATTTTGAAAAACTGTTTTTT. Translated: CASSLLGQGNFEKLFF.